This T cell receptor (beta chain) appears in the sequencing data of a study of blood T cells in healthy people across ages. In its sample, this clonotype was seen many times. Next came a second PCR, run for about 6 to 11 cycles, which used a sample-barcoded 5' primer along with a J-beta primer mix. TCRdb re-called the 5' RACE reads with MiXCR, one entry per CDR3 protein. The data contain roughly 1,500,000 distinct CDR3 sequences, 34% of them singletons. Trimming pared 0 bases from V and 3 bases from J, leaving 8 bases between. The length of the CDR3 is 14 residues. Germline loops: CDR1 SGDLS, CDR2 YYNGEE.

The clonotype was recovered from a woman in her twenties or thirties in good health. The genes are TRBV9 and TRBJ2-3, with D possibly matching TRBD2 (5 bases). Material: blood. CDR3 DNA sequence: TGTGCCAGCAGCGTAGGCCTAGCAACAGATACGCAGTATTTT. Translating it yields CASSVGLATDTQYF.